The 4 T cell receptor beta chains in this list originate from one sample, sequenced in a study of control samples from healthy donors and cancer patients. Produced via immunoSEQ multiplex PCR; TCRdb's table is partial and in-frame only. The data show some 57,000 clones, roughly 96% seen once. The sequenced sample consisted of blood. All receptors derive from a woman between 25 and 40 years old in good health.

The CDR3 reads CASSFRHHSPLHF. CDR3 bases: TGTGCCAGCAGCTTCAGACACCATTCACCCCTCCACTTT. This chain uses TRBV27 with TRBJ1-6, with D uncertain. Trimming stripped 6 bases from V and 8 bases from J, with 11 bases between. This CDR3 region has 13 residues. CDR1 is MNHEY and CDR2 is SMNVEV in the germline V gene (reference sequence).

The DNA for the CDR3 is TGTGCCAGCAGGGCACAGGGTTTGAACACTGAAGCTTTCTTT. Translation: CASRAQGLNTEAFF. The genes are TRBV6-5 and TRBJ1-1, with D perhaps TRBD1 (6 bases). The V end lost 6 bases, the J end lost 0 bases, and 11 bases lay between the germline ends. The CDR3 spans 14 residues. The germline CDR1 and CDR2 sequences are MNHEY and SVGAGI.

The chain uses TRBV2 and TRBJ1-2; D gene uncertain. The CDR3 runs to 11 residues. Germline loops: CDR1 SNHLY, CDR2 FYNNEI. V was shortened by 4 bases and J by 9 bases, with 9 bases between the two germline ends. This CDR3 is CASSVPNSYTF. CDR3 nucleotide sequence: TGTGCCAGCAGTGTCCCGAATAGCTACACCTTC.

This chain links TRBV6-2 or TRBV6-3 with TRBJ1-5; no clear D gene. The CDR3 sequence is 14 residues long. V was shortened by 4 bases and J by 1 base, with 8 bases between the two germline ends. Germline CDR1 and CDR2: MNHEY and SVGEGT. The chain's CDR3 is CASSLSASNQPQHF. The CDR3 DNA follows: TGTGCCAGCAGTTTGAGTGCCAGCAATCAGCCCCAGCATTTT.